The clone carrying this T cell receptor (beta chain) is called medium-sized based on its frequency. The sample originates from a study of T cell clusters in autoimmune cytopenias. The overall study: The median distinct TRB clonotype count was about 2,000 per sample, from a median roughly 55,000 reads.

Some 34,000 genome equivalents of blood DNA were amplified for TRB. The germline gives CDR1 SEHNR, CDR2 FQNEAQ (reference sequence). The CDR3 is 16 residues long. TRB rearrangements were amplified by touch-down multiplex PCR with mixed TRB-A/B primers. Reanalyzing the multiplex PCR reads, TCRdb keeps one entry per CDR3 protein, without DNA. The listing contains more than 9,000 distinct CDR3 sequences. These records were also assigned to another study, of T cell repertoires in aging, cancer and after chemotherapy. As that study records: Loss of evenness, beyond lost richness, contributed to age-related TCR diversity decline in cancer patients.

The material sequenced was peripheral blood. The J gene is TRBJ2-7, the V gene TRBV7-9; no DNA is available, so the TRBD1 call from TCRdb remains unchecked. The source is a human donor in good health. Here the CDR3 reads CASSLRGQGQAYEQYF.